These 32 T cell receptor beta chains share one sample of origin, sequenced in a study of OX40 agonist ivuxolimab in advanced cancers. Assay: immunoSEQ multiplex PCR; the TCRdb copy retains only in-frame clones and omits some. Of about 58,000 clones in the sample, approximately 75% are singletons; the top ten hold around 0.8%. The source material was CD4+ or CD8+ T cells sorted from blood, sampled in a trial of the OX40 agonist ivuxolimab. These receptors were taken from an adult with an advanced solid tumor such as melanoma, head and neck, liver or kidney cancer.

V is TRBV15 and J is TRBJ1-4; D is possibly TRBD1 (6 bases). The germline V and J ends were trimmed by 8 bases and 8 bases, with 18 bases remaining between them. The CDR3 spans 14 residues. Germline V CDR1 and CDR2: LNHNV, YYDKDF (reference sequence). CDR3 in amino acids: CATGGAGQGEKLFF. The CDR3 bases are TGTGCCACCGGGGGGGCAGGGCAGGGAGAAAAACTGTTTTTT.

The chain has TRBV2 and TRBJ1-2; no clear D gene. The germline V and J ends were trimmed by 8 bases and 4 bases, with 17 bases remaining between them. There are 14 residues in the CDR3. CDR1 is SNHLY and CDR2 is FYNNEI in the germline V gene. CDR3 loop: CASVMSEQAYGYTF. The CDR3 nucleotides are TGTGCCAGCGTTATGTCAGAGCAGGCCTATGGCTACACCTTC.

The chain carries TRBV5-8 and TRBJ1-3; 7 nucleotides line up with TRBD1. The CDR3 sequence is 14 residues long. Germline CDR1 SGHTS, CDR2 YDEGEE. Germline trimming cut 4 bases from V and 5 bases from J; bases unmatched to any gene: 6. In DNA, the CDR3 is TGTGCCAGCAGCAAGGGACAGAGGAGAAACACCATATATTTT. It is translated as CASSKGQRRNTIYF.

This rearrangement joins TRBV5-6 to TRBJ2-2; D is unresolved. Looked up from germline, CDR1 is SGHDT and CDR2 is YYEEEE. Trimming took 4 bases from V and 2 from J, leaving 18 bases between them. The CDR3 is 17 residues long. The CDR3 region is CASSPPGRRPNTGELFF. CDR3 DNA: TGTGCCAGCAGCCCCCCGGGCAGGCGACCTAACACCGGGGAGCTGTTTTTT.

The V and J genes are TRBV6-1 and TRBJ1-2; no reliable D call. Trimming removed 2 bases at V and 7 bases at J, with 8 bases between. Germline-derived CDR1 and CDR2 are MNHNS and SASEGT. The CDR3 spans 12 residues. This CDR3 reads CASSEIKGGYTF. The CDR3, as DNA: TGTGCCAGCAGTGAAATTAAGGGTGGCTACACCTTC.

This chain joins TRBV18 and TRBJ2-7, with 8 bases that match TRBD1. The length of the CDR3 is 17 residues. Unmatched junction bases numbered 14, after V lost 3 bases and J lost 4 bases. Germline V gene data show CDR1 as KGHSH and CDR2 as LQKENI. The CDR3 DNA sequence: TGTGCCAGCTCACCCCTCCAGATTGGGACAGGAAGTTACGAGCAGTACTTC. Its translation is CASSPLQIGTGSYEQYF.

This sequence joins TRBV7-6 and TRBJ2-2, with D possibly being TRBD1 (6 bases). Looked up from germline, CDR1 is SGHVS and CDR2 is FNYEAQ. Trimming left V 5 bases short and J 2 bases short, with 12 bases between. The CDR3 contains 15 residues. CDR3 sequence (DNA): TGTGCCAGCAGCCCGGGACAATTCAACACCGGGGAGCTGTTTTTT. Translating gives CASSPGQFNTGELFF.

This clone was counted between two and nine times. The chain joins TRBV14 to TRBJ2-3; D may correspond to TRBD1 or TRBD2 (5 bases each). The germline V gene has CDR1 SGHDN and CDR2 FVKESK. Trimming stripped 2 bases from V and 1 base from J, with 10 bases between. This CDR3 has 15 residues. CDR3 protein: CASSQYGGGTDTQYF. DNA for the CDR3: TGTGCCAGCAGCCAATATGGGGGAGGCACAGATACGCAGTATTTT. Complete variable domain (other parts from reference TRBV14 and TRBJ2-3): EAGVTQFPSHSVIEKGQTVTLRCDPISGHDNLYWYRRVMGKEIKFLLHFVKESKQDESGMPNNRFLAERTGGTYSTLKVQPAELEDSGVYFCASSQYGGGTDTQYFGPGTRLTVL.

This clone was seen only a few times. The gene calls are TRBV5-4 and TRBJ1-1; TRBD1 might be the D (5 bases). With 5 bases removed from V and 5 bases from J, the gap between germline ends came to 13 bases. The CDR3 runs 13 residues. Germline CDR1 is SGHNT and CDR2 is YYREEE (reference sequence). CDR3 nucleotide sequence: TGTGCCAGCAGTCTAGACAGCCTTACTGAAGCTTTCTTT. It is translated as CASSLDSLTEAFF.

This clone occurred a few times. This chain connects TRBV7-9 to TRBJ1-1; no reliable D call. The CDR3 extends over 17 amino acids. Trimming took off 1 base at V and 1 base at J, with 16 bases between the two ends. Looked up from germline, CDR1 is SEHNR and CDR2 is FQNEAQ (reference sequence). The CDR3 reads CASSLVKIGRRNTEAFF. The CDR3 bases are TGTGCCAGCAGCTTAGTTAAGATCGGACGTAGGAACACTGAAGCTTTCTTT.

The chain links TRBV6-1 to TRBJ2-2; D is uncertain. Germline values: CDR1 MNHNS, CDR2 SASEGT. The V end was cut by 3 bases, the J end by 7 bases, with 21 bases between. The CDR3 spans 17 residues. DNA of the CDR3: TGTGCCAGCAGTGACGACGCGTCGCCCGATTTCGGCGGGGAGCTGTTTTTT. Amino acid sequence: CASSDDASPDFGGELFF.

This chain joins TRBV7-3 and TRBJ2-1; 7 positions match TRBD1. From germline, CDR1 is SGHTA and CDR2 FQGTGA. V gave up 2 bases and J gave up 7 bases; unmatched junction bases: 8. CDR3 size: 15 residues. CDR3: CASSLGHRGSNEQFF. DNA for the CDR3: TGTGCCAGCAGCTTAGGGCACAGGGGATCGAATGAGCAGTTCTTC.

V is TRBV19 and J is TRBJ1-5; a weak D match, TRBD1 (6 bases). This CDR3 is 16 amino acids long. The V gene's germline CDR1 is LNHDA and CDR2 SQIVND (reference sequence). V was cut by 4 bases and J by 3 bases, with 16 bases left in between. Here the CDR3 DNA reads TGTGCCAGTAGTACCCGGACAGCCAGTTCCAATCAGCCCCAGCATTTT. Its protein product is CASSTRTASSNQPQHF.

This clone was seen once. V usage is TRBV11-2 and J usage is TRBJ2-7; 12 bases line up with TRBD1. Germline V gene lookup returns CDR1 SGHAT and CDR2 FQNNGV. With 7 bases clipped from V and 4 bases from J, the junction kept 14 bases outside the gene matches. CDR3 length: 17 residues. DNA of the CDR3: TGTGCCAGCACCCGGGACAGGGGGCCCGGGATAGCATACGAGCAGTACTTC. Translated: CASTRDRGPGIAYEQYF.

CDR3 in DNA: TGTGCCAGTAGTATAGCAGGGACCCAAGAGACCCAGTACTTC. It is translated as CASSIAGTQETQYF. This chain uses TRBV19 with TRBJ2-5; tentatively, D is TRBD1 or TRBD2 (5 bases each). V was trimmed by 1 base and J by 1 base, leaving 7 bases between them. The germline V gene has CDR1 LNHDA and CDR2 SQIVND (reference sequence). The CDR3 length is 14 residues. Filled out from reference TRBV19 and TRBJ2-5, the complete variable domain reads DGGITQSPKYLFRKEGQNVTLSCEQNLNHDAMYWYRQDPGQGLRLIYYSQIVNDFQKGDIAEGYSVSREKKESFPLTVTSAQKNPTAFYLCASSIAGTQETQYFGPGTRLLVL.

The V call is TRBV9, the J call TRBJ1-6; D is perhaps TRBD1 (6 bases). CDR3 size: 14 residues. Germline V lookup: CDR1 SGDLS, CDR2 YYNGEE. The V end lost 3 bases, the J end lost 10 bases, and 14 bases lay between the germline ends. The CDR3 sequence is CASSDRAARSPLHF. DNA for the CDR3: TGTGCCAGCAGCGACAGGGCGGCGAGATCACCCCTCCACTTT. The whole variable domain, filled in from reference TRBV9 and TRBJ1-6, reads DSGVTQTPKHLITATGQRVTLRCSPRSGDLSVYWYQQSLDQGLQFLIQYYNGEERAKGNILERFSAQQFPDLHSELNLSSLELGDSALYFCASSDRAARSPLHFGNGTRLTVT.

This clone turned up a few times. J is TRBJ1-1 and V is TRBV11-2; D perhaps matches TRBD1 (6 bases). Between the trimmed V and J ends, which lost 7 bases and 4 bases, there was a span of 13 bases. CDR1 SGHAT and CDR2 FQNNGV come from the germline V gene. The CDR3 has 13 amino acids. The CDR3 protein is CASTFGDTTEAFF. The CDR3 nucleotides read TGTGCCAGCACCTTCGGGGACACCACTGAAGCTTTCTTT. Drawing the rest from reference TRBV11-2 and TRBJ1-1, the complete variable domain is EAGVAQSPRYKIIEKRQSVAFWCNPISGHATLYWYQQILGQGPKLLIQFQNNGVVDDSQLPKDRFSAERLKGVDSTLKIQPAKLEDSAVYLCASTFGDTTEAFFGQGTRLTVV.

This chain joins TRBV19 and TRBJ1-2, with 10 bases identical to TRBD1. CDR3 length: 15 residues. CDR1 LNHDA and CDR2 SQIVND come from the germline V gene (reference sequence). Trimming removed 1 base from V and 6 bases from J; junction bases left unmatched: 5. This CDR3 is CASSIAGDRGDGYTF. CDR3 sequence (DNA): TGTGCCAGTAGTATAGCCGGGGACAGGGGCGATGGCTACACCTTC.

V and J are TRBV18 and TRBJ2-7; TRBD2 aligns across 14 bases. From germline, CDR1 is KGHSH and CDR2 LQKENI. This CDR3 has 16 residues. Trimming removed 4 bases from V and 0 bases from J; junction bases left unmatched: 2. The CDR3 nucleotides read TGTGCCAGCTCACGGGGACTAGCGGGGGACTCCTACGAGCAGTACTTC. This codes for CASSRGLAGDSYEQYF.

This sequence joins TRBV7-2 and TRBJ2-1; maybe TRBD2 (5 bases). CDR1 and CDR2 from the germline V gene are SGHTA and FQGNSA. This CDR3 has 13 amino acids. V was trimmed by 6 bases and J by 7 bases, leaving 13 bases between them. The CDR3 here is CASSSGFSNEQFF. In nucleotides, the CDR3 is TGTGCCAGCAGTTCGGGATTTTCGAATGAGCAGTTCTTC.

The chain couples TRBV10-3 to TRBJ2-7; 7 bases map to TRBD1. V shed 11 bases and J 0 bases; nucleotides not matched to a gene: 4. The germline V gene has CDR1 ENHRY and CDR2 SYGVKD. The CDR3 contains 12 residues. The CDR3 DNA reads as TGTGCCGTGGGGACAGACTCCTACGAGCAGTACTTC. Its protein is CAVGTDSYEQYF.

The chain combines TRBV6-5 with TRBJ2-7, with D possibly being TRBD1 (5 bases). The CDR3 sequence is 14 residues long. Trimming stripped 2 bases from V and 6 bases from J, with 14 bases between. Germline V CDR1 and CDR2: MNHEY, SVGAGI. The CDR3 loop reads CASSYVGPQGEQYF. CDR3 nucleotides: TGTGCCAGCAGTTACGTAGGGCCCCAGGGCGAGCAGTACTTC.

J is TRBJ2-7 and V is TRBV7-9, with 11 bases identical to TRBD2. This CDR3 is 17 amino acids long. Germline V gene lookup returns CDR1 SEHNR and CDR2 FQNEAQ (reference sequence). V gave up 5 bases and J gave up 0 bases; unmatched junction bases: 9. Written as DNA, the CDR3 is TGTGCCAGCAGCCTATTGGGACTAGCGGATGGCTCCTACGAGCAGTACTTC. Translation gives CASSLLGLADGSYEQYF.

By share of the sample, this clone is medium-sized. The chain employs TRBV5-1 and TRBJ1-1, with 7 positions matching TRBD1. From germline, CDR1 is SGHRS and CDR2 YFSETQ. The CDR3 has 15 residues. V lost 0 bases and J lost 6; bases outside the gene matches: 8. This CDR3 is CASSLEQGSVAEAFF. CDR3 bases: TGCGCCAGCAGCTTGGAACAGGGGAGTGTTGCTGAAGCTTTCTTT.

This clone was found a few times. The J gene is TRBJ1-4, the V gene TRBV7-9, with 7 bases aligning to TRBD1. In germline, CDR1 is SEHNR, CDR2 FQNEAQ (reference sequence). The CDR3 totals 12 residues. Germline trimming cut 4 bases from V and 16 bases from J; bases unmatched to any gene: 9. CDR3 nucleotide sequence: TGTGCCAGCAGCTCAATCAACAGGGGACCGTTTTTT. This translates into CASSSINRGPFF.

This chain uses TRBV9 with TRBJ1-4, with D perhaps TRBD1 (6 bases). The CDR3 totals 13 residues. V was trimmed by 0 bases and J by 12 bases, leaving 12 bases between them. Per germline, CDR1 SGDLS and CDR2 YYNGEE. CDR3 sequence reads: CASSVEGGGELFF. The DNA of the CDR3 is TGTGCCAGCAGCGTAGAGGGGGGAGGGGAACTGTTTTTT.

The chain employs TRBV5-1 and TRBJ1-2; 11 bases are shared with TRBD1. The CDR3 is 15 residues long. Germline V gene data show CDR1 as SGHRS and CDR2 as YFSETQ. J lost 7 bases, V lost 4 bases, and 9 bases had no gene match. CDR3 sequence: CASSTRDRGKGGYTF. The CDR3 coding sequence is TGCGCCAGCAGCACCCGGGACAGGGGGAAGGGTGGCTACACCTTC.

Turning to this clone: Other DNA sequences from this sample encode an identical CDR3 as well. The V gene is TRBV5-1, the J gene TRBJ1-4; D not resolved. The CDR3 is 14 residues long. Germline V CDR1 and CDR2: SGHRS, YFSETQ. Trimming stripped 2 bases from V and 0 bases from J, with 5 bases between. The CDR3 sequence is CASSLGTTNEKLFF. CDR3 DNA: TGCGCCAGCAGCTTAGGCACAACTAATGAAAAACTGTTTTTT.

V usage is TRBV29-1 and J usage is TRBJ1-1; no reliable D call. Between the trimmed V and J ends, which lost 4 bases and 1 base, there was a span of 13 bases. The CDR3 consists of 14 residues. CDR1 is SQVTM, CDR2 ANQGSEA, per germline. CDR3 sequence reads: CSVVPVGGNTEAFF. The CDR3 bases are TGCAGCGTTGTTCCGGTCGGCGGGAACACTGAAGCTTTCTTT.

The chain employs TRBV7-2 and TRBJ1-6; 8 positions agree with TRBD1. Germline trimming cut 3 bases from V and 4 bases from J; bases unmatched to any gene: 2. The CDR3 covers 15 residues. Germline loops: CDR1 SGHTA, CDR2 FQGNSA. This CDR3 is CASSLGQAYNSPLHF. CDR3 bases: TGTGCCAGCAGCTTGGGACAGGCGTATAATTCACCCCTCCACTTT.

The V call is TRBV19, the J call TRBJ2-3; 7 bases are a match to TRBD2. J was trimmed by 5 bases and V by 7 bases; bases with no gene match: 15. The germline V gene has CDR1 LNHDA and CDR2 SQIVND (reference sequence). This CDR3 is 16 amino acids long. CDR3 protein: CASTPWGGRGGDTQYF. As DNA, the CDR3 is TGTGCCAGTACCCCTTGGGGGGGAAGAGGAGGAGATACGCAGTATTTT.

This clone was detected once. This chain joins TRBV7-9 and TRBJ1-2; D may be TRBD1 (5 bases). Germline CDR1 is SEHNR and CDR2 is FQNEAQ (reference sequence). The germline V and J ends were trimmed by 5 bases and 7 bases, with 17 bases remaining between them. This CDR3 is built from 14 residues. The CDR3: CASSLGGGQGGYTF. The CDR3 bases are TGTGCCAGCAGCCTCGGCGGGGGTCAGGGTGGCTACACCTTC.